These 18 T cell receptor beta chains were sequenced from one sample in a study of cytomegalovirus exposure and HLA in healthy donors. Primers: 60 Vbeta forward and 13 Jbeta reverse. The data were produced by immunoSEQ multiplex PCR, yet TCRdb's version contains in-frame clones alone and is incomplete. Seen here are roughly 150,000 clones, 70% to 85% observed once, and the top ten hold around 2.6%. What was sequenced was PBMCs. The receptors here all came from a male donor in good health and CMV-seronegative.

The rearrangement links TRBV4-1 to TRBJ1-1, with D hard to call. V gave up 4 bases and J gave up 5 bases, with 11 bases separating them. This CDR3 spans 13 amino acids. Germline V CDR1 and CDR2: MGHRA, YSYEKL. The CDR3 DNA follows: TGCGCCAGCAGCCTACAGAGTTCAACTGAAGCTTTCTTT. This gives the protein CASSLQSSTEAFF.

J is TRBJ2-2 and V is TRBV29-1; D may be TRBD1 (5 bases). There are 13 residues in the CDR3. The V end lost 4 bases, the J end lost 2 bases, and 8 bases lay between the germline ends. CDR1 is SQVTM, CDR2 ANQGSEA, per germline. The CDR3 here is CSVVGVNTGELFF. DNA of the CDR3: TGCAGCGTTGTAGGGGTTAACACCGGGGAGCTGTTTTTT.

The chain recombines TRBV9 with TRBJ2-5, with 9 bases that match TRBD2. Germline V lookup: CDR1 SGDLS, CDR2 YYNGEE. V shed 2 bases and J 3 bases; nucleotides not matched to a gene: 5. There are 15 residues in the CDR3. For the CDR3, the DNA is TGTGCCAGCAGCGTTGCGGGAGGGATGGAAGAGACCCAGTACTTC. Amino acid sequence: CASSVAGGMEETQYF.

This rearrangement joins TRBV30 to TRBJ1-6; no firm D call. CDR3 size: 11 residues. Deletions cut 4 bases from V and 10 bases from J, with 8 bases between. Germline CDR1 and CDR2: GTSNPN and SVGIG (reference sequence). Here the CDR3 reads CAWNSMSPLHF. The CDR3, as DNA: TGTGCCTGGAATTCCATGTCACCCCTCCACTTT.

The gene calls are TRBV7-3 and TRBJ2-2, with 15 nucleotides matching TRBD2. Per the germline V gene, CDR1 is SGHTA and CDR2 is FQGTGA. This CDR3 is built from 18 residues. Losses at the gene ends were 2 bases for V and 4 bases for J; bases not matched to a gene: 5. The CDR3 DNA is TGTGCCAGCAGCTTATCTGGACTAGCGGGAGGGGCCACCGGGGAGCTGTTTTTT. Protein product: CASSLSGLAGGATGELFF.

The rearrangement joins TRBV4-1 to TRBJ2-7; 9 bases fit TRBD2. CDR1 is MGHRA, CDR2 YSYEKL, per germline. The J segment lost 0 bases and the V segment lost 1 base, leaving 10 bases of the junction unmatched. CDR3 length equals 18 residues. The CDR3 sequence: CASSQGSTSGIFSYEQYF. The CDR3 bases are TGCGCCAGCAGCCAAGGATCGACTAGCGGTATATTCTCCTACGAGCAGTACTTC.

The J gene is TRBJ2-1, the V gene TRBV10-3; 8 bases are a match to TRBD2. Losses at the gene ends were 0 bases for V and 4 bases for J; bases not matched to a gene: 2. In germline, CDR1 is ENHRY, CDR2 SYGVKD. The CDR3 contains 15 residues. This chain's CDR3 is CAISESPSGYNEQFF. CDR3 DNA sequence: TGTGCCATCAGTGAGTCGCCTAGCGGGTACAATGAGCAGTTCTTC.

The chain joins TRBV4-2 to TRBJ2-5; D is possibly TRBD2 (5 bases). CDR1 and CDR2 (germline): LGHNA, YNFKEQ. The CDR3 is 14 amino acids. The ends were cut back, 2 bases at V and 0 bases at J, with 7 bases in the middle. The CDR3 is CASSQWEYQETQYF. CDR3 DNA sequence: TGTGCCAGCAGCCAATGGGAGTACCAAGAGACCCAGTACTTC.

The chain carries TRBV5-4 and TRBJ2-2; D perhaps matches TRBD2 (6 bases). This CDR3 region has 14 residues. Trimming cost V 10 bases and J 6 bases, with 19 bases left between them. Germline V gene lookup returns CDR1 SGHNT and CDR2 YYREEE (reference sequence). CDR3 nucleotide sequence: TGTGCCGGTTCAATGGGTACTAGCCCCGGGGAGCTGTTTTTT. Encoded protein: CAGSMGTSPGELFF. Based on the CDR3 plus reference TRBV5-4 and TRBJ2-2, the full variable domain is ETGVTQSPTHLIKTRGQQVTLRCSSQSGHNTVSWYQQALGQGPQFIFQYYREEENGRGNFPPRFSGLQFPNYSSELNVNALELDDSALYLCAGSMGTSPGELFFGEGSRLTVL.

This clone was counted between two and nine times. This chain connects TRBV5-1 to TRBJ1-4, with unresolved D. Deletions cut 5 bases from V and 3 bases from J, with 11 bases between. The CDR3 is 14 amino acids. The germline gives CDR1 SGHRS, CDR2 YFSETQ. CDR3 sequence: CASSSGWPNEKLFF. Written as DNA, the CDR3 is TGCGCCAGCAGTTCGGGGTGGCCTAATGAAAAACTGTTTTTT.

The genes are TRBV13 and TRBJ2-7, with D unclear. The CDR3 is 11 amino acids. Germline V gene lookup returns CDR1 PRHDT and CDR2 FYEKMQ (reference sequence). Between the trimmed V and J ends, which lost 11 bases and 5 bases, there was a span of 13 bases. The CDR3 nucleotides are TGTGCCTCGAGTACCGAGAACGAGCAGTACTTC. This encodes CASSTENEQYF.

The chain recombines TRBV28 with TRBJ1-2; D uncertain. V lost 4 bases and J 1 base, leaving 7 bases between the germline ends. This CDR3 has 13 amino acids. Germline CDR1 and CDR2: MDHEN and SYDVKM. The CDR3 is CASSSHGNYGYTF. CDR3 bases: TGTGCCAGCAGTTCCCACGGTAACTATGGCTACACCTTC.

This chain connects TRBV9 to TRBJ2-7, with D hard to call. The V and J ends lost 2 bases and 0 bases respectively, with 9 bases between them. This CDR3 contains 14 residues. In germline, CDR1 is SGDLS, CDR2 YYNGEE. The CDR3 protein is CASSVATTSYEQYF. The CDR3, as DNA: TGTGCCAGCAGCGTCGCGACAACCTCCTACGAGCAGTACTTC.

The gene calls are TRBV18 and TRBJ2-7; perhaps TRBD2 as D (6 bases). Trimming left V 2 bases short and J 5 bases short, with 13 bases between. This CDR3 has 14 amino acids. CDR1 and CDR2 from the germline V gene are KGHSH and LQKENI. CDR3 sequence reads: CASSPGGGLDEQYF. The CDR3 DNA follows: TGTGCCAGCTCACCAGGGGGAGGCTTGGACGAGCAGTACTTC.

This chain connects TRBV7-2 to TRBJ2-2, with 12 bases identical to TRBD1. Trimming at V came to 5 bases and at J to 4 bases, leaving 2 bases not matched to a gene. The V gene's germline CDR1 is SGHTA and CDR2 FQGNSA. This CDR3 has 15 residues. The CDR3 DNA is TGTGCCAGCAGCGGGACAGGGGGCAGCACCGGGGAGCTGTTTTTT. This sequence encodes CASSGTGGSTGELFF.

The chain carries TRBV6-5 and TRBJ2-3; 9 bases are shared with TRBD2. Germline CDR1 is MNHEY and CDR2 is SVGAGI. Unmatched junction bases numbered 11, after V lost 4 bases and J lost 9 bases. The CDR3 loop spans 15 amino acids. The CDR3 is CASSSGTSSGGTQYF. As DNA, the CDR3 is TGTGCCAGCAGTTCCGGGACTAGCAGTGGGGGGACGCAGTATTTT.

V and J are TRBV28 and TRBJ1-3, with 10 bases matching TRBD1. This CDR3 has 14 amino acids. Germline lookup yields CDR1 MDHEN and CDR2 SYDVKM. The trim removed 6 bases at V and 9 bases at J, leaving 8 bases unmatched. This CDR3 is CASSGTGEPITIYF. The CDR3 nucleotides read TGTGCCAGCAGCGGGACAGGGGAACCCATCACCATATATTTT.

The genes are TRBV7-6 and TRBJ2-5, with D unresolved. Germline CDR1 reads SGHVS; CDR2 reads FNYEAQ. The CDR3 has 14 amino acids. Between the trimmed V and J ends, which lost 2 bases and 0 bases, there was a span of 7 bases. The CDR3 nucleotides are TGTGCCAGCAGCTTATCGCGGTACCAAGAGACCCAGTACTTC. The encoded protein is CASSLSRYQETQYF.